The rows below give T cell receptor beta chains drawn from one sample of a study of human T cells and chemical hapten exposure. TCRdb analysed the RACE reads with MiXCR anew, one entry per CDR3 protein. The data contain under 450,000 distinct CDR3 sequences, 4% to 5.5% of them singletons. Sequencing was performed on whole blood, taken in connection with sensitization to the hapten diphenylcyclopropenone (DPC). The source of these receptors is a woman between 45 and 65 years old with alopecia areata. Some clones in this sample may be carry-over from other donors' samples. The CDR3 runs from the conserved cysteine through the conserved F or W. Fields, in order: D gene, clone size, V gene, J gene, CDR3 protein, CDR3 DNA. A D gene is named only where the DNA matches it firmly. Size is stated for part of the rows, as once, few or many counts, or as a class when the clone is expanded.

TRBD1,many,TRBV6-5,TRBJ1-4,CASAKKDRGRSNEKLFF,TGTGCCAGCGCCAAAAAGGACAGGGGCAGGTCTAATGAAAAACTGTTTTTT
NA,NA,TRBV12-3/TRBV12-4,TRBJ1-1,CASSFSRVSTEAFF,TGTGCCAGCAGTTTCTCCAGGGTGAGCACTGAAGCTTTCTTT
NA,many,TRBV20-1,TRBJ1-5,CSARDLRGFSQPQHF,TGCAGTGCTAGAGATTTGCGGGGTTTTTCTCAGCCCCAGCATTTT
NA,many,TRBV14,TRBJ1-4,CASSQVIGEKLFF,TGTGCCAGCAGCCAAGTTATTGGCGAAAAACTGTTTTTT
NA,many,TRBV20-1,TRBJ1-6,CSASVGEVTNSPLHF,TGCAGTGCTAGCGTGGGAGAGGTAACAAATTCACCCCTCCACTTT
NA,few,TRBV6-5,TRBJ1-1,CASTKVQGGRPEAFF,TGTGCCAGCACCAAAGTACAGGGAGGGCGGCCTGAAGCTTTCTTT
NA,many,TRBV3-1,TRBJ1-2,CASSQGVWRAF,TGTGCCAGCAGCCAAGGAGTTTGGCGGGCCTTC
NA,few,TRBV2,TRBJ2-3,CATRGNSYSTDTQYF,TGTGCCACCCGGGGTAACTCGTACAGCACAGATACGCAGTATTTT
TRBD2,many,TRBV19,TRBJ2-1,CASSIFSGTTSWNEQFF,TGTGCCAGTAGTATCTTCTCCGGGACTACCTCTTGGAATGAGCAGTTCTTC
NA,many,TRBV3-1,TRBJ2-3,CASSPRLVSDTQYF,TGTGCCAGCAGCCCAAGACTAGTATCAGATACGCAGTATTTT
NA,many,TRBV4-3,TRBJ2-1,CASSQDLGRTEDEQFF,TGCGCCAGCAGCCAAGATCTAGGACGGACCGAGGATGAGCAGTTCTTC
NA,NA,TRBV2,TRBJ2-7,CASSETGTHGEQYF,TGTGCCAGCAGTGAAACGGGGACCCACGGGGAGCAGTACTTC
TRBD2,many,TRBV7-9,TRBJ2-5,CASSPSGLETQYF,TGTGCCAGCAGCCCTAGCGGGCTGGAGACCCAGTACTTC
NA,many,TRBV12-3/TRBV12-4,TRBJ1-4,CASSYGQSNEKLFF,TGTGCCAGCTCCTACGGACAGTCTAATGAAAAACTGTTTTTT
TRBD1,NA,TRBV27,TRBJ2-5,CASSSLMGTEATQYF,TGTGCCAGCAGCTCCCTTATGGGGACAGAAGCGACCCAGTACTTC
NA,many,TRBV11-2,TRBJ2-1,CASSLGAEQFF,TGTGCCAGCAGCTTAGGGGCTGAGCAGTTCTTC
NA,many,TRBV5-1,TRBJ2-6,CASSLEGSGANVLTF,TGCGCCAGCAGCTTGGAAGGCTCTGGGGCCAACGTCCTGACTTTC
NA,many,TRBV18,TRBJ1-1,CASSPPGMMNTEAFF,TGTGCCAGCTCACCACCAGGGATGATGAACACTGAAGCTTTCTTT
NA,many,TRBV4-3,TRBJ1-4,CASSQEGSWNEKLFF,TGCGCCAGCAGCCAAGAGGGCAGTTGGAATGAAAAACTGTTTTTT
NA,NA,TRBV2,TRBJ1-3,CASSALGFSGNTIYF,TGTGCCAGCAGTGCCTTGGGCTTCTCTGGAAACACCATATATTTT
NA,many,TRBV5-5,TRBJ2-3,CASRMGPAADTQYF,TGTGCCAGCAGAATGGGCCCTGCCGCAGATACGCAGTATTTT
NA,many,TRBV28,TRBJ2-7,CASSLPGSEQYF,TGTGCCAGCAGTTTACCCGGTTCCGAGCAGTACTTC
NA,many,TRBV3-1,TRBJ1-3,CASSQERGGIGNTIYF,TGTGCCAGCAGCCAAGAGAGGGGGGGAATTGGAAACACCATATATTTT
TRBD1,many,TRBV12-3/TRBV12-4,TRBJ2-2,CASSLVGQGSGELFF,TGTGCCAGCAGTTTAGTCGGACAGGGGTCCGGGGAGCTGTTTTTT
TRBD2,many,TRBV7-8,TRBJ2-7,CASSVAPRLAGPRGAYEQYF,TGTGCCAGCAGCGTGGCCCCGAGACTAGCGGGCCCTAGAGGGGCCTACGAGCAGTACTTC
NA,many,TRBV2,TRBJ2-6,CASIAGRSGANVLTF,TGTGCCAGCATTGCAGGGCGCTCTGGGGCCAACGTCCTGACTTTC
TRBD1,few,TRBV2,TRBJ2-7,CASTTGGSYEQYF,TGTGCCAGCACGACAGGGGGCTCCTACGAGCAGTACTTC
NA,few,TRBV9,TRBJ2-1,CASGREQFF,TGTGCCAGCGGGAGAGAGCAGTTCTTC
NA,NA,TRBV10-3,TRBJ1-1,CAISATRQAGADAFF,TGTGCCATCAGCGCCACCCGACAGGCCGGCGCGGACGCTTTCTTT
TRBD1,many,TRBV6-6,TRBJ1-5,CASSPDRAADQPQHF,TGTGCCAGCAGCCCAGACAGGGCAGCGGACCAGCCCCAGCATTTT
TRBD2,NA,TRBV7-2,TRBJ2-7,CASSLASGESYEQYF,TGTGCCAGCAGCTTAGCGAGCGGGGAATCCTACGAGCAGTACTTC
NA,many,TRBV7-2,TRBJ2-3,CASSPSGARTDTQYF,TGTGCCAGCAGCCCGTCGGGGGCCCGCACAGATACGCAGTATTTT
TRBD1,many,TRBV28,TRBJ1-1,CASRTGGRTEAFF,TGTGCCAGCAGGACAGGGGGGAGGACTGAAGCTTTCTTT